This T cell receptor (beta chain) derives from a study of post-analysis software for immune sequencing data. The study, taken as a whole, reports: There were five TRBV segments more frequent in patients than controls, and TRBV5-6, TRBV5-1 and TRBV20-1 were among them.

This clonotype was counted only a few times. What it binds is unknown. TCR beta libraries were prepared from cDNA with unique molecular identifiers. MiXCR, run by TCRdb on the PCR reads, gives a single entry per CDR3 protein. The sample has more than 450,000 distinct CDR3 sequences; roughly two fifths are singletons. The CDR3 is 15 amino acids. Germline trimming cut 1 base from V and 11 bases from J; bases unmatched to any gene: 13. CDR1 SGHRS and CDR2 YFSETQ come from the germline V gene. V gene TRBV5-1 combines with J gene TRBJ2-5; 8 bases are shared with TRBD1. Sequenced sample: blood. This clonotype was sampled from a girl under 18 with multiple sclerosis. The CDR3 spells CASSLHGQGNNEQYF. In DNA form, the CDR3 reads TGCGCCAGCAGCTTGCATGGACAGGGTAACAATGAGCAGTACTTC.